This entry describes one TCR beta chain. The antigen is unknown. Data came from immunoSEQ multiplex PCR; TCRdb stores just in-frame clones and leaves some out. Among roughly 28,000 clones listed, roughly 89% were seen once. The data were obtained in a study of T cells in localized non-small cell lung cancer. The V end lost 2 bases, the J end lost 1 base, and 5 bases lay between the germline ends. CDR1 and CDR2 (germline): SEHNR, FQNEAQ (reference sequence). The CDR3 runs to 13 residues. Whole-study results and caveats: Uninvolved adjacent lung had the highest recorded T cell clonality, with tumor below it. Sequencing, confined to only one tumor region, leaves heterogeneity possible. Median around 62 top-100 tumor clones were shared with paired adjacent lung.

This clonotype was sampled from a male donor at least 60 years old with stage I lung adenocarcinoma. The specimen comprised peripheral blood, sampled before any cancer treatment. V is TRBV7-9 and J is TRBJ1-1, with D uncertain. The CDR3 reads CASSLNRNTEAFF. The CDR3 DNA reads TGTGCCAGCAGCTTAAACCGGAACACTGAAGCTTTCTTT. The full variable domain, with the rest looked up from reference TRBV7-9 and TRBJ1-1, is DTGVSQNPRHKITKRGQNVTFRCDPISEHNRLYWYRQTLGQGPEFLTYFQNEAQLEKSRLLSDRFSAERPKGSFSTLEIQRTEQGDSAMYLCASSLNRNTEAFFGQGTRLTVV.